One and the same sample provided the 3 T cell receptor beta chains below, sequenced in a study of blood T cell repertoires in COVID-19. Assay used: immunoSEQ multiplex PCR; TCRdb lists only in-frame clones, some missing. This sample has 200,000 to 250,000 clones, with 70% to 90% found just once. The sequenced material came from peripheral blood. The source is a man aged 30 to 39 with COVID-19, enrolled during active disease.

The chain recombines TRBV19 with TRBJ2-1, with D unresolved. Germline V gives CDR1 LNHDA, CDR2 SQIVND (reference sequence). With 5 bases removed from V and 0 bases from J, the gap between germline ends came to 8 bases. The CDR3 loop spans 14 amino acids. In nucleotides, the CDR3 is TGTGCCAGTAGTTACACGCCCTCCTACAATGAGCAGTTCTTC. Translating gives CASSYTPSYNEQFF.

The chain recombines TRBV27 with TRBJ1-4; D is undetermined. Germline V lookup: CDR1 MNHEY, CDR2 SMNVEV (reference sequence). This CDR3 spans 15 amino acids. Trimming stripped 2 bases from V and 4 bases from J, with 11 bases between. DNA of the CDR3: TGTGCCAGCAGTTTACTAGGGAGTCTTAATGAAAAACTGTTTTTT. It is translated as CASSLLGSLNEKLFF. Full variable domain (rest looked up from reference TRBV27 and TRBJ1-4): EAQVTQNPRYLITVTGKKLTVTCSQNMNHEYMSWYRQDPGLGLRQIYYSMNVEVTDKGDVPEGYKVSRKEKRNFPLILESPSPNQTSLYFCASSLLGSLNEKLFFGSGTQLSVL.

This chain connects TRBV27 to TRBJ2-5; the match to TRBD2 covers 8 bases. The junction had 4 bases not matched to a gene; V was cut back by 3 bases and J by 4 bases. The CDR3 length is 14 residues. The V gene's germline CDR1 is MNHEY and CDR2 SMNVEV (reference sequence). CDR3 sequence reads: CASSFLLAGETQYF. The CDR3 DNA reads as TGTGCCAGCAGTTTCCTTCTAGCGGGAGAGACCCAGTACTTC.